The rows below give T cell receptor beta chains drawn from one sample of a study of beta chain features in type 1 diabetes. TCRdb's table, derived via immunoSEQ multiplex PCR, lists solely in-frame clones and lacks some. This table holds around 250,000 clones, about 23% found once. Sample: naive CD4+ T cells from blood. The receptors stem from a woman in her thirties with type 1 diabetes. CDR3s leave out the opening cysteine and the closing phenylalanine or tryptophan.

ASSYGGTKTQY	TRBV28
ASSPRLADTDTQY	TRBV7-3
ASSRTGLSYEQY	TRBV28
ASSPERASYNEQF	TRBV18
ASSQEDYRVAF	TRBV4-1
ASSHEGLNYGYT	TRBV4-1
AISEGTGGPYEQY	TRBV10-3
ASSSLQGYQETQY	TRBV19
ASSQAHQNTEAF	TRBV4-1
ASSLGTGVNYGYT	TRBV7-8
ASSSRQGSDGYT	TRBV5-1
ASSYLSGAPTDTQY	TRBV6-6
ASSHSGGGNQPQH	TRBV4-2
ASSYPGTGGHEQY	TRBV6-6
ASSTQGLAGDNEQF	TRBV18
ASSTIAGNSYNEQF	TRBV6-4
AWSGTGYYEQY	TRBV30
AWSIYLAGGTYEQY	TRBV30
ASSLGPGTYEQY	TRBV7-9
ASSPILEGPNTEAF	TRBV18
ASSLGTGNNQPQH	TRBV5-4
ASSPDRTNYGYT	TRBV11-3
AISDSASGRDTDTQY	TRBV10-3
ASTEGLAGASEQF	TRBV2
SARWGDRAF	TRBV20-1
AWSEGQPNTEAF	TRBV30
ASSEFAPGGRELF	TRBV25-1
ASSLTRLANNEQF	TRBV7-3
ASSLTGTGDEAF	TRBV18
ASSSGLAEDTDTQY	TRBV6-5
ATRALPGGQETQY	TRBV15
ASTPTSGSYNEQF	TRBV5-1
ASSGGSNGDGYT	TRBV5-1
ASSELEETQY	TRBV25-1
AWYGQANTEAF	TRBV30
AWSRGYEQY	TRBV30
ASSPPTSGRAGETQY	TRBV7-8
ASSDWGRTEAF	TRBV2
ASSFVRKIQETQY	TRBV28
AWSRLMGGNEQF	TRBV30
ASSLAPTSGSSYEQF	TRBV7-2
ASSYGGARETQY	TRBV6-5
ASSLRPSGTSYNEQF	TRBV27
ASSLLQGTDTQY	TRBV5-6
SVEGPGGSTDTQY	TRBV29-1
AWSWDRVESYEQY	TRBV30
ASRLAGRYEQY	TRBV27
ATSRDTGEAF	TRBV15
ASSRGINGYGYT	TRBV28
ASSYSGQGKVDTQY	TRBV6-5